This TCR beta chain was observed in a study of T cell responses to AZD1222 COVID-19 vaccine. In germline, CDR1 is LGHDT, CDR2 YNNKEL (reference sequence). The CDR3 has 12 amino acids. Trimming removed 8 bases from V and 4 bases from J, with 11 bases in between. TCRdb's table, derived via immunoSEQ multiplex PCR, lists solely in-frame clones and lacks some. The table includes 150,000 or so clones, 88% detected once. The sequencing here drew on peripheral blood, taken on day 0 of MenACWY control vaccination. The sequence came from an adult in good health. The gene calls are TRBV3-1 (or the pseudogene TRBV3-2) and TRBJ1-1; D ambiguous. This CDR3 reads CASSYLGTEAFF. CDR3 DNA sequence: TGTGCCAGCTCCTACTTGGGCACTGAAGCTTTCTTT.